The rows below give T cell receptor beta chains drawn from one sample of a study of blood T cell repertoires in COVID-19. Assay used: immunoSEQ multiplex PCR; TCRdb lists only in-frame clones, some missing. The sample lists approximately 150,000 clones, more than 75% occurring once. Material: peripheral blood. All receptors come from a man aged 55 to 70 with acute or convalescent COVID-19. CDR3s include the opening cysteine and the closing phenylalanine or tryptophan. A D gene is named only where the DNA matches it firmly. Expanded clones get a size class; other rows say once, few or many, or leave the size out.

cdr3_nt cdr3_aa v_call clone_size d_call j_call
TGCAGCGTTCTAGGGACTACAACCTACGAGCAGTACTTC CSVLGTTTYEQYF TRBV29-1 few TRBD2 TRBJ2-7
TGTGCCAGCAGTGACTCGGCAGTCGGGATAGATGGCTACACCTTC CASSDSAVGIDGYTF TRBV6-4 . . TRBJ1-2
TGTGCCAGCAGCTTAGATTCGAGCGGGAGACGAAATGAGCAGTTCTTC CASSLDSSGRRNEQFF TRBV7-2 . TRBD2 TRBJ2-1
TGCGCCAGCAGGACTATAGGGCAGGCCACCGGGGAGCTGTTTTTT CASRTIGQATGELFF TRBV5-1 . . TRBJ2-2
TGTGCCAGCAGTTCCACCCCTCGGGGGGCTTGGGAGACCCAGTACTTC CASSSTPRGAWETQYF TRBV9 . . TRBJ2-5
TGTGCCAGCAGCGCACAGGGAGGGGTCAATCAGCCCCAGCATTTT CASSAQGGVNQPQHF TRBV6-5 few . TRBJ1-5
TGTGCCAGCAGCCAAGACAGGGTCAACACTGAAGCTTTCTTT CASSQDRVNTEAFF TRBV5-4 . TRBD1 TRBJ1-1
TGCGCCAGCAGACTAATACTAGCGGGAACTCAAGAGACCCAGTACTTC CASRLILAGTQETQYF TRBV5-1 . TRBD2 TRBJ2-5
TGTGCCAGCAGCCAAAGCCTAGAGACCCAGTACTTC CASSQSLETQYF TRBV3-1/TRBV3-2 . . TRBJ2-5
TGTGCCAGCAGTATAGGGAGGGCTAATGAAAAACTGTTTTTT CASSIGRANEKLFF TRBV27 . . TRBJ1-4
TGCGCCAGCAGCTTGGAAAGCCCCGCAGATACGCAGTATTTT CASSLESPADTQYF TRBV5-1 . . TRBJ2-3
TGTGCCAGAAGCTTAGTACAGGGGGCCAACACCGGGGAGCTGTTTTTT CARSLVQGANTGELFF TRBV7-5 . . TRBJ2-2
TGCGCCAGCAGCCCCATTACAGATAGCAATCAGCCCCAGCATTTT CASSPITDSNQPQHF TRBV4-1 . . TRBJ1-5
TGTGCCAGCAGTGGACTAGCGGGAGTGTGGCAGTACTTC CASSGLAGVWQYF TRBV6-6 few TRBD2 TRBJ2-7
TGTGCCAGCAGCCTCCCGGGAGTACGGTTCCAGCAGTACTTC CASSLPGVRFQQYF TRBV7-2 . . TRBJ2-7
TGTGCCAGCAGAAAACTAGCGGGCATCGACTACGAGCAGTACTTC CASRKLAGIDYEQYF TRBV28 . TRBD2 TRBJ2-7
TGTGCCAGCAGACGAACTGGGCCCGGGGAGCTGTTTTTT CASRRTGPGELFF TRBV27 . . TRBJ2-2
TGTGCCAGTAGTATCCGCGGCGGGAGCGGAGAGACCCAGTACTTC CASSIRGGSGETQYF TRBV19 . TRBD2 TRBJ2-5
TGCAGTGCTAGTGCCGGGTTTGGTCAGCCCCAGCATTTT CSASAGFGQPQHF TRBV20-1 once . TRBJ1-5
TGTGCCAGTAGTATGGGGACGGGAGCCTACGAGCAGTACTTC CASSMGTGAYEQYF TRBV19 few . TRBJ2-7
TGTGCCAGCAGCCTTGGGGCTAGCGGGCACTACGAGCAGTACTTC CASSLGASGHYEQYF TRBV6-5 . TRBD2 TRBJ2-7
TGTGCCAGCAGCGTGACCTGGGTGACGGCAGGCTATGGCTACACCTTC CASSVTWVTAGYGYTF TRBV9 . . TRBJ1-2
TGTGCCACCAGCAGAGTGGTTAGTAGCGATGAGCAGTTCTTC CATSRVVSSDEQFF TRBV15 . . TRBJ2-1
TGTGCCAGCAGCCAGGGTCTCCAGGGGGCCTTGAACACTGAAGCTTTCTTT CASSQGLQGALNTEAFF TRBV16 . TRBD1 TRBJ1-1
TGTGCCAGTAGTATGGTAGCGGGCTCCTACGAGCAGTACTTC CASSMVAGSYEQYF TRBV19 . TRBD2 TRBJ2-7
TGTGCCATCGGAGGTGGAGAACAGGGGATAAATTCACCCCTCCACTTT CAIGGGEQGINSPLHF TRBV10-3 . TRBD1 TRBJ1-6
TGTGCCAGCCAGGACAGGGGAGGGTACGAGCAGTACTTC CASQDRGGYEQYF TRBV5-6 . TRBD1 TRBJ2-7
TGTGCCAGCAGCAGGTCGGGACTAGCGCTTTCCTACGAGCAGTACTTC CASSRSGLALSYEQYF TRBV6-2/TRBV6-3 . TRBD2 TRBJ2-7
TGTGCCAGCAGTTTAAGTGGCAACAGGGGCCCGGATGGCTACACCTTC CASSLSGNRGPDGYTF TRBV28 once TRBD1 TRBJ1-2
TGTGCCACCAGTGACCCCGGGACTAGCGGGGGACTAACAGATACGCAGTATTTT CATSDPGTSGGLTDTQYF TRBV24-1 . TRBD2 TRBJ2-3
TGTGCCAGCAGCTTGGTGGCAGGGGAACCTGGCTACACCTTC CASSLVAGEPGYTF TRBV5-5 once . TRBJ1-2
TGTGCCAGCAGCGTAGAGCTAGCGGCCTACAATGAGCAGTTCTTC CASSVELAAYNEQFF TRBV9 . TRBD2 TRBJ2-1